Each of the 11 T cell receptor beta chains below was sequenced from the same sample in a study of T cells after yellow fever vaccination. In TCRdb, the 5' RACE reads were re-called with MiXCR into one record per CDR3 protein. Among 510,000 or so distinct CDR3 sequences listed, under 25% were seen once. The sample was PBMCs, taken 15 days after the yellow fever booster vaccination. Every receptor here comes from a young man who received the YFV17D yellow fever vaccine.

The chain has TRBV28 and TRBJ2-4; D remains unclear. The CDR3 is made up of 11 amino acids. In germline, CDR1 is MDHEN, CDR2 SYDVKM. Trimming removed 4 bases at V and 15 bases at J, with 13 bases between. This CDR3 reads CASSSYSRVYF. Written as DNA, the CDR3 is TGTGCCAGCAGTTCCTATTCTCGGGTGTACTTC.

This clonotype came up a few times. The chain uses TRBV7-2 and TRBJ1-6; 7 nucleotides align to TRBD1. This CDR3 region has 16 residues. Germline V gene sequence: CDR1 SGHTA, CDR2 FQGNSA. Losses at the gene ends were 6 bases for V and 9 bases for J; bases not matched to a gene: 14. DNA for the CDR3: TGTGCCAGCAGACCTGGACAGGAGAAAGTCATTTCACCCCTCCACTTT. Translation gives CASRPGQEKVISPLHF.

The chain joins TRBV14 to TRBJ2-5; unclear D gene. The CDR3 has 12 amino acids. Germline V gene lookup returns CDR1 SGHDN and CDR2 FVKESK. V was cut by 1 base and J by 7 bases, with 7 bases left in between. Written as DNA, the CDR3 is TGTGCCAGCAGCCAAGTTTTTGGGACCCAGTACTTC. It codes for CASSQVFGTQYF.

The genes are TRBV7-2 and TRBJ1-4; D not resolved. In germline, CDR1 is SGHTA, CDR2 FQGNSA. V was shortened by 2 bases and J by 0 bases, with 4 bases between the two germline ends. The CDR3 consists of 14 residues. The DNA for the CDR3 is TGTGCCAGCAGCTTAACCTCAACTAATGAAAAACTGTTTTTT. Protein sequence: CASSLTSTNEKLFF. Full variable domain (missing parts from reference TRBV7-2 and TRBJ1-4): GAGVSQSPSNKVTEKGKDVELRCDPISGHTALYWYRQSLGQGLEFLIYFQGNSAPDKSGLPSDRFSAERTGGSVSTLTIQRTQQEDSAVYLCASSLTSTNEKLFFGSGTQLSVL.

This clonotype occurred a few times. This chain links TRBV12-3 or TRBV12-4 with TRBJ2-1; D tentatively reads TRBD1 or TRBD2 (5 bases each). Trimming cost V 5 bases and J 8 bases, with 16 bases left between them. This CDR3 spans 14 amino acids. The CDR3 reads CASSIGTTGYEQFF. The CDR3 DNA reads as TGTGCCAGCAGTATCGGGACCACGGGCTATGAGCAGTTCTTC.

This clonotype appeared a few times. The chain links TRBV5-8 to TRBJ1-1; 7 positions match TRBD1. In germline, CDR1 is SGHTS, CDR2 YDEGEE. This CDR3 is 13 amino acids long. V shed 3 bases and J 8 bases; nucleotides not matched to a gene: 7. For the CDR3, the DNA is TGTGCCAGCAGCTACTCCGGACAGGACGAAGCTTTCTTT. Its protein is CASSYSGQDEAFF.

J is TRBJ2-1 and V is TRBV5-4, with D possibly matching TRBD1 (5 bases). The germline V gene encodes CDR1 SGHNT and CDR2 YYREEE (reference sequence). The CDR3 spans 14 residues. V lost 3 bases and J 2 bases, leaving 9 bases between the germline ends. The CDR3 loop is CASSWGLTYNEQFF. As DNA, the CDR3 is TGTGCCAGCAGCTGGGGCCTAACCTACAATGAGCAGTTCTTC.

This chain joins TRBV20-1 and TRBJ2-5; D perhaps matches TRBD1 (6 bases). Trimming shortened V by 6 bases and J by 5 bases, and 13 bases separated the two germline ends. Germline V gene data show CDR1 as DFQATT and CDR2 as SNEGSKA (reference sequence). The CDR3 runs 12 residues. The CDR3 nucleotides are TGCAGTGCAAACCAGGGGTTGGAGACCCAGTACTTC. Its protein is CSANQGLETQYF.

This clonotype has a handful of counts. The rearrangement links TRBV7-2 to TRBJ1-4; 10 bases match TRBD1. Per the germline V gene, CDR1 is SGHTA and CDR2 is FQGNSA. V was clipped by 2 bases and J by 6 bases; unmatched bases: 6. The CDR3 is 16 residues long. CDR3 region: CASSLTSGTGDEKLFF. In DNA form, the CDR3 reads TGTGCCAGCAGCTTAACCTCCGGGACAGGGGATGAAAAACTGTTTTTT.

This clonotype was observed a few times. This chain connects TRBV5-1 to TRBJ1-1; the match to TRBD1 covers 9 bases. Germline V gene sequence: CDR1 SGHRS, CDR2 YFSETQ. With 4 bases clipped from V and 2 bases from J, the junction kept 3 bases outside the gene matches. The CDR3 extends over 14 amino acids. DNA for the CDR3: TGCGCCAGCAGCCGACAGGGGGAAAACACTGAAGCTTTCTTT. Its protein is CASSRQGENTEAFF.

The chain links TRBV6-5 to TRBJ2-5, with 7 bases aligning to TRBD1. Germline V gives CDR1 MNHEY, CDR2 SVGAGI. Losses at the gene ends were 2 bases for V and 1 base for J; bases not matched to a gene: 4. The CDR3 covers 15 residues. The CDR3 sequence is CASSYRDSSQETQYF. The CDR3 bases are TGTGCCAGCAGTTACAGGGACAGCTCCCAAGAGACCCAGTACTTC.